This T cell receptor beta chain was profiled in a study of blood T cells in healthy people across ages. It was with a sample-barcoded 5' primer and a J-beta primer mix that a second PCR of roughly 7 to 11 cycles was run. Each CDR3 protein gets one entry after TCRdb re-called the 5' RACE reads with MiXCR. The sample contains about 650,000 distinct CDR3 sequences, approximately 31% of which appear only once. In its sample, this clonotype was seen many times. CDR1 and CDR2 (germline): SGHAT, FQNNGV. The ends lost 1 base at V and 6 bases at J; junction bases unmatched: 8. There are 15 residues in the CDR3. Roughly 10 milliliters was the volume of peripheral blood drawn from each donor. Each sample yielded at least 6 million isolated PBMCs. A minimum of 5 micrograms of total RNA was extracted per sample.

The receptor was derived from a woman of 80 years or more in good health. The V gene is TRBV11-2, the J gene TRBJ2-7; 8 bases are shared with TRBD1. Source material: blood. In nucleotides, the CDR3 is TGTGCCAGCAGCTTAGGAAGCAGGGGGCTCGGCGAGCAGTACTTC. Amino acid sequence: CASSLGSRGLGEQYF. The full variable domain, completed using reference TRBV11-2 and TRBJ2-7, is EAGVAQSPRYKIIEKRQSVAFWCNPISGHATLYWYQQILGQGPKLLIQFQNNGVVDDSQLPKDRFSAERLKGVDSTLKIQPAKLEDSAVYLCASSLGSRGLGEQYFGPGTRLTVT.